These T cell receptor beta chains were read from a single sample in a study of cytomegalovirus exposure and HLA in healthy donors. Assay used: immunoSEQ multiplex PCR; TCRdb lists only in-frame clones, some missing. In the table there are some 110,000 clones, around 75% of which are singletons. What was sequenced was PBMCs. All receptors come from a woman aged 18-29 years in good health and CMV-seronegative. CDR3s include the opening cysteine and the closing phenylalanine or tryptophan. Each record gives: clone size, J gene, CDR3 length, D gene, V gene, CDR3 DNA, CDR3 protein. D genes are given only for firm matches. For some rows the clone size is stated as once, few or many, or as a class when expanded; others skip it.

size: .
J: TRBJ1-1
length: 18
D: .
V: TRBV5-1
DNA: TGCGCCAGCAGCTTCCTCCCTTCGGGGGGAAGCATGAACACTGAAGCTTTCTTT
CDR3: CASSFLPSGGSMNTEAFF

size: .
J: TRBJ2-7
length: 15
D: TRBD1
V: TRBV15
DNA: TGTGCCACCAGCAGATTCGGGACAGGGCTGAACGAGCAGTACTTC
CDR3: CATSRFGTGLNEQYF

size: .
J: TRBJ2-1
length: 16
D: .
V: TRBV4-2
DNA: TGTGCCAGCAGCCAAGATACAGGGGGGGCGAGCAATGAGCAGTTCTTC
CDR3: CASSQDTGGASNEQFF

size: .
J: TRBJ1-2
length: 14
D: TRBD1
V: TRBV7-9
DNA: TGTGCCAGCAGCCCAGGGGGCTGGGACTATGGCTACACCTTC
CDR3: CASSPGGWDYGYTF

size: .
J: TRBJ1-3
length: 15
D: .
V: TRBV6-1
DNA: TGTGCCAGCAGTGAAGAGGGCAGGGGTGGAAACACCATATATTTT
CDR3: CASSEEGRGGNTIYF

size: .
J: TRBJ2-2
length: 15
D: .
V: TRBV4-1
DNA: TGCGCCAGCAGCCAAGAACAGAGTTCCACCGGGGAGCTGTTTTTT
CDR3: CASSQEQSSTGELFF

size: .
J: TRBJ1-1
length: 14
D: .
V: TRBV5-1
DNA: TGCGCCAGCAGCTTGGGCCTGAGAACTACTGAAGCTTTCTTT
CDR3: CASSLGLRTTEAFF

size: .
J: TRBJ2-3
length: 13
D: TRBD2
V: TRBV6-1
DNA: TGTGCCAGCGGGGAGCGGGGATGGAATACGCAGTATTTT
CDR3: CASGERGWNTQYF

size: .
J: TRBJ1-1
length: 13
D: .
V: TRBV30
DNA: TGTGCCTGGAGTGCCCGGGAGGACACTGAAGCTTTCTTT
CDR3: CAWSAREDTEAFF

size: once
J: TRBJ1-4
length: 14
D: TRBD1
V: TRBV2
DNA: TGTGCCAGCAGTAACAGGGGGCCTAATGAAAAACTGTTTTTT
CDR3: CASSNRGPNEKLFF

size: .
J: TRBJ1-1
length: 13
D: .
V: TRBV19
DNA: TGTGCCAGTAGTTCGACAAGGAACACTGAAGCTTTCTTT
CDR3: CASSSTRNTEAFF

size: .
J: TRBJ1-1
length: 13
D: TRBD1
V: TRBV7-3
DNA: TGTGCCAGCAGCTCTCAGGGGGGCACTGAAGCTTTCTTT
CDR3: CASSSQGGTEAFF

size: .
J: TRBJ2-7
length: 14
D: .
V: TRBV7-9
DNA: TGTGCCAGCAGCTTAGCCCCCTCAGCCTACGAGCAGTACTTC
CDR3: CASSLAPSAYEQYF

size: .
J: TRBJ1-2
length: 15
D: .
V: TRBV5-4
DNA: TGTGCCAGCAGCTTAGGGGCCAGGACGAACTATGGCTACACCTTC
CDR3: CASSLGARTNYGYTF

size: .
J: TRBJ2-1
length: 14
D: .
V: TRBV7-9
DNA: TGTGCCAGCAGCTTAGTTGTGCGGGGCGGGGAGCAGTTCTTC
CDR3: CASSLVVRGGEQFF

size: .
J: TRBJ2-5
length: 14
D: TRBD2
V: TRBV5-5
DNA: TGTGCCAGCAGCTTGGCTAGCGGGGCCGAGACCCAGTACTTC
CDR3: CASSLASGAETQYF

size: .
J: TRBJ2-7
length: 13
D: .
V: TRBV15
DNA: TGTGCCACCAGCAGACCGAGTGAGAACGAGCAGTACTTC
CDR3: CATSRPSENEQYF

size: .
J: TRBJ1-1
length: 15
D: .
V: TRBV19
DNA: TGTGCCAGTAGTATAAGCCAGGTCCTAAACACTGAAGCTTTCTTT
CDR3: CASSISQVLNTEAFF

size: .
J: TRBJ1-2
length: 14
D: .
V: TRBV6-1
DNA: TGTGCCAGCAGTGGAGAGGGAGCATCCAGAGGCTACACCTTC
CDR3: CASSGEGASRGYTF

size: .
J: TRBJ1-6
length: 15
D: TRBD1
V: TRBV5-1
DNA: TGCGCCAGCAGCTTGATCCGGGACAGAAATTCACCCCTCCACTTT
CDR3: CASSLIRDRNSPLHF

size: .
J: TRBJ2-7
length: 14
D: TRBD2
V: TRBV9
DNA: TGTGCCAGCAGCGTAGGGCTAGCGGGGAAGGAGCAGTACTTC
CDR3: CASSVGLAGKEQYF

size: .
J: TRBJ1-2
length: 14
D: TRBD1
V: TRBV11-1
DNA: TGTGCCAGCAGCGCCCGACAGGGTGGCTATGGCTACACCTTC
CDR3: CASSARQGGYGYTF

size: .
J: TRBJ2-5
length: 16
D: TRBD2
V: TRBV2
DNA: TGTGCCAGCAGTTTCCTCACTAGCGGGGCACAAGAGACCCAGTACTTC
CDR3: CASSFLTSGAQETQYF

size: .
J: TRBJ1-3
length: 14
D: .
V: TRBV10-3
DNA: TGTGCCATCAGTGAAGAGGGTACGAGAAACACCATATATTTT
CDR3: CAISEEGTRNTIYF

size: .
J: TRBJ1-1
length: 14
D: TRBD1
V: TRBV9
DNA: TGTGCCAGCAGTGCCGGGACAGCCAACACTGAAGCTTTCTTT
CDR3: CASSAGTANTEAFF

size: .
J: TRBJ2-7
length: 15
D: TRBD1
V: TRBV5-4
DNA: TGTGCCAGCAGCTACGGGACAGATAACTCCTACGAGCAGTACTTC
CDR3: CASSYGTDNSYEQYF